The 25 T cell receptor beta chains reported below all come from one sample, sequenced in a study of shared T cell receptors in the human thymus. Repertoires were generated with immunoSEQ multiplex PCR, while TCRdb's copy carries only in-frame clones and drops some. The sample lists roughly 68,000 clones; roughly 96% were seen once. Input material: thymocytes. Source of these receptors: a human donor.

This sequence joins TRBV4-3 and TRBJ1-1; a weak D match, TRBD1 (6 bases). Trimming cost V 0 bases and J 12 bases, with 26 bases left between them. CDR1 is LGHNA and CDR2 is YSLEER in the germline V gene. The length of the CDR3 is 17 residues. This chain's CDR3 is CASSQEPPTDSLKRTFF. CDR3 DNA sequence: TGCGCCAGCAGCCAAGAACCCCCAACGGACAGCCTCAAGAGGACTTTCTTT.

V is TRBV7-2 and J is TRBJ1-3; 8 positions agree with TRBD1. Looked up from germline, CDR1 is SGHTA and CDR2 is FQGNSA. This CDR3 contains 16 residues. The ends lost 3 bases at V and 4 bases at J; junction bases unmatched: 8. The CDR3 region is CASSFSTRTGGNTIYF. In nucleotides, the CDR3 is TGTGCCAGCAGCTTCTCAACCCGGACAGGGGGAAACACCATATATTTT.

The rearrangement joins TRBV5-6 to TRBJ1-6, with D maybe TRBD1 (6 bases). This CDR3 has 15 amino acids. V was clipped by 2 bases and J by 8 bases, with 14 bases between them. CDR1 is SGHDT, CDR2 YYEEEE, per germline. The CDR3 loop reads CASSFGQRLDSPLHF. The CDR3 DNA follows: TGTGCCAGCAGCTTTGGACAGAGGCTAGATTCACCCCTCCACTTT.

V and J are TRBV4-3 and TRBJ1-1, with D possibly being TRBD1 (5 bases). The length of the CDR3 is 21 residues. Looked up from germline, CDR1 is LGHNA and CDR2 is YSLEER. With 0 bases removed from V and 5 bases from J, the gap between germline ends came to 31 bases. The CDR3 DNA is TGCGCCAGCAGCCAAGATCTCCGGCAACGGCAGGGTTGTTCGGTGGGAACTGAAGCTTTCTTT. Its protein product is CASSQDLRQRQGCSVGTEAFF.

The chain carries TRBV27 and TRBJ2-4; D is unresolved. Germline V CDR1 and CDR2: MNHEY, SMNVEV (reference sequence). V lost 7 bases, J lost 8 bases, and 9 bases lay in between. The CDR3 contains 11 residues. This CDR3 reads CASNPIYIQYF. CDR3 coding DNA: TGTGCCAGCAACCCTATATACATTCAGTACTTC.

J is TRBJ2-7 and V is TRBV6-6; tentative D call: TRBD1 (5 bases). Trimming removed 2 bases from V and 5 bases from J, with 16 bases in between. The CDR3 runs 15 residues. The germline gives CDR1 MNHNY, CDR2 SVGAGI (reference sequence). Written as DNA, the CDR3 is TGTGCCAGCAGTTACCTCCCAGGGAACCGGGACGAGCAGTACTTC. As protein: CASSYLPGNRDEQYF.

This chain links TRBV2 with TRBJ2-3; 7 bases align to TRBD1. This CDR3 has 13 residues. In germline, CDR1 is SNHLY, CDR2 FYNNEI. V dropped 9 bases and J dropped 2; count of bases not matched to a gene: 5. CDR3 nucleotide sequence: TGTGCCAGATGGGACAGACTCACAGATACGCAGTATTTT. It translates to CARWDRLTDTQYF. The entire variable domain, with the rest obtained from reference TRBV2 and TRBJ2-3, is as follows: EPEVTQTPSHQVTQMGQEVILRCVPISNHLYFYWYRQILGQKVEFLVSFYNNEISEKSEIFDDQFSVERPDGSNFTLKIRSTKLEDSAMYFCARWDRLTDTQYFGPGTRLTVL.

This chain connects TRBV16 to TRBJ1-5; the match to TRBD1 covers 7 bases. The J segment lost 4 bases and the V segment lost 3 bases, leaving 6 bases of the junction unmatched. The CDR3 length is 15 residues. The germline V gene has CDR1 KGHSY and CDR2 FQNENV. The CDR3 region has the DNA TGTGCCAGCAGCCATAACGGACAGGAGAATCAGCCCCAGCATTTT. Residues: CASSHNGQENQPQHF.

The CDR3, as DNA: TGTGCCAGCAGCCTAAACAGGAAATTCGGGGATGGCTACACCTTC. Translation: CASSLNRKFGDGYTF. The chain combines TRBV7-3 with TRBJ1-2, with D tentatively TRBD1 (5 bases). This CDR3 contains 15 residues. From germline, CDR1 is SGHTA and CDR2 FQGTGA. Deletions cut 5 bases from V and 6 bases from J, with 19 bases between.

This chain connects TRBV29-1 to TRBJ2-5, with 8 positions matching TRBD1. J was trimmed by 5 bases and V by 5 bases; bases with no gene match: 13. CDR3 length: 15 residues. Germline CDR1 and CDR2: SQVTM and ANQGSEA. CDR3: CSVRTGGFTQETQYF. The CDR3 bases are TGCAGCGTTCGAACAGGGGGATTTACACAGGAGACCCAGTACTTC.

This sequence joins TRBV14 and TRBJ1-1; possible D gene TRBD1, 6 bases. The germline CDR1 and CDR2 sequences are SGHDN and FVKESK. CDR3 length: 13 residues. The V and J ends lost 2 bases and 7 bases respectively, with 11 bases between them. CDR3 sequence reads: CASSQWTEVEAFF. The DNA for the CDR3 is TGTGCCAGCAGCCAATGGACAGAGGTTGAAGCTTTCTTT.

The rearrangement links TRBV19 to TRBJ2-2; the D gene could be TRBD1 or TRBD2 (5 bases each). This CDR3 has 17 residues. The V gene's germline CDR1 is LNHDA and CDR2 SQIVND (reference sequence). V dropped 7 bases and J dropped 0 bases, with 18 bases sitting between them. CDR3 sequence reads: CASIDHRDPSNTGELFF. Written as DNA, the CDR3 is TGTGCCAGTATAGATCACCGGGACCCCTCGAACACCGGGGAGCTGTTTTTT.

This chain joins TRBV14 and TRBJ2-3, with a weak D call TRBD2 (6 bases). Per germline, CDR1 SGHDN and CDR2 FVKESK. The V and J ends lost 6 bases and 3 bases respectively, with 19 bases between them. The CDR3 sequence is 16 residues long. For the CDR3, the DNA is TGTGCCAGCAGAAAGAGCCTTGCGGGGCATACAGATACGCAGTATTTT. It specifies CASRKSLAGHTDTQYF.

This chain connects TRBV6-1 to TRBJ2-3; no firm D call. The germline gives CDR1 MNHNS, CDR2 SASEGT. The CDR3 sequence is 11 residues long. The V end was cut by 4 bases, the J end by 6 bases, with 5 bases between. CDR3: CASSGADTQYF. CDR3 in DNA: TGTGCCAGCAGTGGGGCTGATACGCAGTATTTT.

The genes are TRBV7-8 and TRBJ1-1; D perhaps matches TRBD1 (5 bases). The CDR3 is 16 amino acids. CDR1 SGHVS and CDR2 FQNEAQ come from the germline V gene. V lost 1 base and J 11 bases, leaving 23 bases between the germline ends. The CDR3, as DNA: TGTGCCAGCAGCTTAGGAATCGCGTGGGGGGGGGAGTCTGCTTTCTTT. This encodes CASSLGIAWGGESAFF.

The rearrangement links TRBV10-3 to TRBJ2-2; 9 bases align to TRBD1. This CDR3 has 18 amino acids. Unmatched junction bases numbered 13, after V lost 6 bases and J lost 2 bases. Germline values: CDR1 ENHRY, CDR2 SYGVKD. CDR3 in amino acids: CAIRTGTGSLHNTGELFF. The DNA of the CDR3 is TGTGCCATCAGAACCGGGACAGGGTCGCTTCATAACACCGGGGAGCTGTTTTTT.

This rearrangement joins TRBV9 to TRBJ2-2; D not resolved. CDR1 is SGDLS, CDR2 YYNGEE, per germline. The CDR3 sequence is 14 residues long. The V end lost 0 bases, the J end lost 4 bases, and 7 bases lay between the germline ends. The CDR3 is CASSVVESTGELFF. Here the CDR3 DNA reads TGTGCCAGCAGCGTAGTCGAATCCACCGGGGAGCTGTTTTTT. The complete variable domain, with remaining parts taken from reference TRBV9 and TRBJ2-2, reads DSGVTQTPKHLITATGQRVTLRCSPRSGDLSVYWYQQSLDQGLQFLIQYYNGEERAKGNILERFSAQQFPDLHSELNLSSLELGDSALYFCASSVVESTGELFFGEGSRLTVL.

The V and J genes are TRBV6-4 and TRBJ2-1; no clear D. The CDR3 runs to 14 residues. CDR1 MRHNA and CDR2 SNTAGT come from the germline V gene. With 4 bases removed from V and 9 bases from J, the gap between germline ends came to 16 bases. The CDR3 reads CASSARIDDGEQFF. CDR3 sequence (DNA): TGTGCCAGCAGTGCGAGGATTGACGACGGTGAGCAGTTCTTC.

The chain's CDR3 is CASSSAPGYYNEQFF. In nucleotides, the CDR3 is TGTGCCAGCAGTTCGGCCCCGGGATACTACAATGAGCAGTTCTTC. The V call is TRBV6-5, the J call TRBJ2-1; the D gene is possibly TRBD2 (5 bases). Deletions cut 4 bases from V and 3 bases from J, with 13 bases between. This CDR3 has 15 amino acids. Germline V gives CDR1 MNHEY, CDR2 SVGAGI.

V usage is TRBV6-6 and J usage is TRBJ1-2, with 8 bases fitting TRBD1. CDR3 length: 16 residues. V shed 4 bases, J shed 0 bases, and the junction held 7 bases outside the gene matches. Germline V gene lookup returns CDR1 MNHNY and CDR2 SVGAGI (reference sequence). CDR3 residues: CASSLQDRASNYGYTF. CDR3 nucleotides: TGTGCCAGCAGTTTACAGGACAGGGCTTCTAACTATGGCTACACCTTC.

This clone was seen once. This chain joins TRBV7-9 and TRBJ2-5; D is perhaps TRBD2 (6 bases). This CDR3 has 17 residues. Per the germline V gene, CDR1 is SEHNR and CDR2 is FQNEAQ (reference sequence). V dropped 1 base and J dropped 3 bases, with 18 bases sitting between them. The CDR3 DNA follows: TGTGCCAGCAGCTTAGAACTCGGCAGCGGGCAGAAAGAGACCCAGTACTTC. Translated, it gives CASSLELGSGQKETQYF. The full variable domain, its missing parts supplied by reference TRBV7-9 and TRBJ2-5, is DTGVSQNPRHKITKRGQNVTFRCDPISEHNRLYWYRQTLGQGPEFLTYFQNEAQLEKSRLLSDRFSAERPKGSFSTLEIQRTEQGDSAMYLCASSLELGSGQKETQYFGPGTRLLVL.

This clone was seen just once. The CDR3 coding sequence is TGTGCCAGCAGTGTCCCAGGGCTAGTCACTAAGACAGATACGCAGTATTTT. Amino acid sequence: CASSVPGLVTKTDTQYF. The genes are TRBV6-4 and TRBJ2-3, with D possibly matching TRBD1 (5 bases). The length of the CDR3 is 17 residues. V was trimmed by 4 bases and J by 3 bases, leaving 20 bases between them. From germline, CDR1 is MRHNA and CDR2 SNTAGT.

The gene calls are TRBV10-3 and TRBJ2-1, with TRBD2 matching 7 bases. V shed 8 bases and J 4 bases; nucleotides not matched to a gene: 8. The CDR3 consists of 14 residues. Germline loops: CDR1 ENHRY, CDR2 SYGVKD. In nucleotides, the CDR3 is TGTGCCATCGGGGGGGACTCAAATTACAATGAGCAGTTCTTC. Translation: CAIGGDSNYNEQFF.

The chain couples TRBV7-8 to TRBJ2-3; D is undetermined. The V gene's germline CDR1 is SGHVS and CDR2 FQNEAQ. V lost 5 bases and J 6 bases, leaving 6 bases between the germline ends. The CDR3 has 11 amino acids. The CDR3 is CASSTMDTQYF. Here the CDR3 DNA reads TGTGCCAGCAGCACTATGGATACGCAGTATTTT.

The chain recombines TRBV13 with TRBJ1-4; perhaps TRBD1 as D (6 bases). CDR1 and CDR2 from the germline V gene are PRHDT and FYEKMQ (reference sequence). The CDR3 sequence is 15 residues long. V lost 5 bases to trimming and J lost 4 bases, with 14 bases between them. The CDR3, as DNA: TGTGCCAGCAGCGTCTACAGGGAGGATAATGAAAAACTGTTTTTT. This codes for CASSVYREDNEKLFF.